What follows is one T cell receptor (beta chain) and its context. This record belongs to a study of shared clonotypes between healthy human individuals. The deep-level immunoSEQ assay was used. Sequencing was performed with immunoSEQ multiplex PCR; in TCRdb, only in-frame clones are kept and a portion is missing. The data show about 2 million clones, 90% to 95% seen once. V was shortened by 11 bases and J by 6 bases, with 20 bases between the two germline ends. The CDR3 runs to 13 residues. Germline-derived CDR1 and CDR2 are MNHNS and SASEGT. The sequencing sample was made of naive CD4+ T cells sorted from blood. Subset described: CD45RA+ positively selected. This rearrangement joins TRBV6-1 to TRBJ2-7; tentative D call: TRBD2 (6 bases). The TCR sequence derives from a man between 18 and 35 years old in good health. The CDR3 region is CAGRSGVYGEQYF. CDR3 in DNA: TGTGCCGGTCGTTCGGGGGTATACGGCGAGCAGTACTTC.